This is a list of T cell receptor beta chains from one sample in a study of identical twins. TCRdb re-analysed the 5' RACE reads in MiXCR, keeping a single row per CDR3 protein. Of 750,000 to 950,000 distinct CDR3 sequences listed, 9% to 15% were seen once; the top ten hold around 1.6%. The same specimen was also included in a second study, on yellow fever vaccine responses in identical twins.

Input material: PBMCs. The receptors derive from a woman between 18 and 29 years old in good health. The CDR3 runs from the conserved cysteine through the conserved F or W. Fields, in order: clone size, J gene, D gene, V gene, CDR3 protein, CDR3 DNA. The D gene is left open where the match is weak. The listing skips clone size in some rows; elsewhere it reads once, few, many or a size class.

- TRBJ2-5 TRBD1 TRBV10-2 CASRYSGTGWETQYF TGCGCCAGCAGATACTCCGGGACAGGGTGGGAGACCCAGTACTTC
- TRBJ1-6 - TRBV18 CASSSDPSSYNSPLHF TGTGCCAGCTCCTCCGACCCGAGCTCCTATAATTCACCCCTCCACTTT
few TRBJ1-2 - TRBV20-1 CSARGADGYTF TGCAGTGCTAGAGGGGCGGATGGCTACACCTTC
- TRBJ1-1 - TRBV28 CASRDPWGVGAFF TGTGCCAGCAGGGACCCCTGGGGTGTTGGAGCTTTCTTT
few TRBJ2-7 TRBD2 TRBV20-1 CSGRGQGKTSGSYEQYF TGCAGTGGTCGTGGGCAGGGAAAGACTAGCGGCTCCTACGAGCAGTACTTC
- TRBJ2-5 TRBD2 TRBV10-3 CAISEGVAGEGETQYF TGTGCCATCAGTGAAGGGGTAGCGGGAGAAGGAGAGACCCAGTACTTC
- TRBJ2-5 TRBD1 TRBV7-9 CASSHDRDQETQYF TGTGCCAGCAGCCACGACAGGGACCAAGAGACCCAGTACTTC
few TRBJ1-6 TRBD1 TRBV5-1 CASSWGQGANSPLHF TGCGCCAGCAGCTGGGGACAGGGGGCGAATTCACCCCTCCACTTT
few TRBJ2-1 - TRBV15 CATSRDRTPYNEQFF TGTGCCACCAGCAGAGATCGAACCCCTTACAATGAGCAGTTCTTC
few TRBJ2-1 - TRBV11-1 CASSPGGGKSSYNEQFF TGTGCCAGCAGCCCTGGGGGCGGGAAGAGCTCCTACAATGAGCAGTTCTTC
few TRBJ2-7 - TRBV2 CASKGRIYEQYF TGTGCCAGCAAAGGCAGAATCTACGAGCAGTACTTC
- TRBJ2-1 - TRBV24-1 CATSEWGREQFF TGTGCCACCAGTGAATGGGGGAGGGAGCAGTTCTTC
- TRBJ2-3 TRBD1 TRBV6-1 CASRGQGSQKDTQYF TGTGCCAGCAGGGGACAGGGAAGTCAGAAAGATACGCAGTATTTT
- TRBJ2-7 - TRBV12-3/TRBV12-4 CASSKTRVGEQYF TGTGCCAGCAGTAAGACCCGTGTTGGCGAGCAGTACTTC
few TRBJ2-7 TRBD2 TRBV28 CASSSPSGSRAPADF TGTGCCAGCAGTTCACCTAGCGGGAGTCGGGCGCCGGCTGACTTC
- TRBJ2-5 - TRBV11-3 CASSLEVDRAEYF TGTGCCAGCAGCTTAGAAGTAGATCGCGCCGAGTACTTC
- TRBJ2-1 TRBD1 TRBV15 CATSWRQGNNEQFF TGTGCCACCAGCTGGAGACAGGGTAACAATGAGCAGTTCTTC
few TRBJ2-1 - TRBV11-2 CASSPSGLSSYNEQFF TGTGCCAGCAGCCCAAGCGGACTGAGCTCCTACAATGAGCAGTTCTTC
- TRBJ2-1 - TRBV6-4 CASSAYSALYNEQFF TGTGCCAGCAGTGCTTATTCGGCCCTTTACAATGAGCAGTTCTTC
- TRBJ2-1 TRBD2 TRBV5-6 CASSPARLAGGSYNEQFF TGTGCCAGCAGCCCCGCACGTTTGGCGGGAGGTTCCTACAATGAGCAGTTCTTC
- TRBJ1-2 TRBD1 TRBV11-2 CASSLATGGQGYTF TGTGCCAGCAGCTTGGCAACAGGGGGCCAAGGCTACACCTTC
- TRBJ2-1 TRBD2 TRBV6-1 CASRPGTSSGRALNEQFF TGTGCCAGCAGGCCGGGTACTTCGAGCGGGAGGGCTCTCAATGAGCAGTTCTTC